The 7 T cell receptor beta chains in this list originate from one sample, sequenced in a study of CD8 T cells in Susac syndrome. It was with random hexamers that roughly 0.45 to 1 ug RNA was reverse transcribed. One entry per CDR3 protein, called by TCRdb with MiXCR from the immunoSEQ multiplex PCR reads. The data show about 90,000 distinct CDR3 sequences, with about 96% seen just once and 0.55% to 0.75% held by the top ten. Specimen: CD8+ T cells from PBMCs. The source is a human donor with Susac syndrome.

The chain employs TRBV6-5 and TRBJ2-6; D is unclear. The CDR3 spans 14 residues. With 6 bases removed from V and 7 bases from J, the gap between germline ends came to 13 bases. Germline V CDR1 and CDR2: MNHEY, SVGAGI. CDR3 sequence: CASSQYFGANVLTF. CDR3 sequence (DNA): TGTGCCAGCAGCCAGTACTTTGGAGCCAACGTCCTGACTTTC.

This rearrangement joins TRBV12-3 or TRBV12-4 to TRBJ1-1, with D unclear. There are 16 residues in the CDR3. The V end was cut by 3 bases, the J end by 0 bases, with 14 bases between. CDR3: CASSFSLGRLNTEAFF. The CDR3 DNA follows: TGTGCCAGCAGTTTTTCCCTCGGCCGTTTGAACACTGAAGCTTTCTTT.

This sequence joins TRBV6-5 and TRBJ1-6; D remains ambiguous. Looked up from germline, CDR1 is MNHEY and CDR2 is SVGAGI. V lost 5 bases and J 6 bases, leaving 5 bases between the germline ends. The CDR3 extends over 12 amino acids. CDR3 protein: CASSPSNSPLHF. The CDR3 bases are TGTGCCAGCAGTCCAAGTAATTCACCCCTCCACTTT.

The rearrangement joins TRBV25-1 to TRBJ1-1, with 8 bases matching TRBD1. The CDR3 contains 11 residues. Per germline, CDR1 MGHDK and CDR2 SYGVNS. V was pared by 8 bases and J by 7 bases, with 3 bases of the junction left unmatched. The CDR3 region is CASAGTGEAFF. The CDR3 DNA reads as TGTGCCAGCGCGGGGACAGGTGAAGCTTTCTTT.

The chain combines TRBV30 with TRBJ1-5; D possibly corresponds to TRBD1 (5 bases). Germline V CDR1 and CDR2: GTSNPN, SVGIG (reference sequence). Trimming removed 0 bases from V and 2 bases from J, with 11 bases in between. The CDR3 is 15 amino acids. CDR3 protein: CAWSVGAGGNQPQHF. The DNA of the CDR3 is TGTGCCTGGAGTGTAGGGGCTGGGGGCAATCAGCCCCAGCATTTT.

This chain links TRBV4-1 with TRBJ1-6; D remains ambiguous. There are 15 residues in the CDR3. The V end was cut by 4 bases, the J end by 6 bases, with 13 bases between. Per germline, CDR1 MGHRA and CDR2 YSYEKL. CDR3 protein: CASSRALGSNSPLHF. CDR3 in DNA: TGCGCCAGCAGCCGAGCATTGGGTTCTAATTCACCCCTCCACTTT.

V usage is TRBV20-1 and J usage is TRBJ1-2, with TRBD1 matching over 9 bases. CDR3 length: 15 residues. Losses at the gene ends were 7 bases for V and 8 bases for J; bases not matched to a gene: 17. The germline CDR1 and CDR2 sequences are DFQATT and SNEGSKA (reference sequence). The CDR3 sequence is CSVAPGQGLYRGYTF. CDR3 coding DNA: TGCAGTGTTGCACCGGGACAGGGACTCTATAGGGGCTACACCTTC.